These 12 T cell receptor beta chains were sequenced from one sample in a study of CD8+ T cells in alopecia areata (dated by TCRdb to 2016 to 2019). The time point label for this specimen denotes: baseline before oral tofacitinib. Library generation was performed with the immunoSEQ multiplex PCR assay. RNA was extracted from all samples and reverse transcribed into cDNA as template for TCR sequencing. The table was pulled from immuneACCESS by TCRdb, which kept in-frame rearrangements only. Such tables lose some clones; where checked, under half of the loss comes from unresolved V genes, and the rest has no known cause. This sample gives around 140,000 clones in total; roughly 50% of them show up just once. The biggest ten clones account for around 20% of the sample. Source: CD8+ T cells sorted from blood, taken at week 0. Source of these receptors: a human donor with alopecia areata.

This clone was counted ten times or more. The rearrangement uses TRBV11-2 and TRBJ2-7; D is ambiguous. This CDR3 contains 14 residues. V was pared by 5 bases and J by 0 bases, with 11 bases between. Germline V CDR1 and CDR2: SGHAT, FQNNGV. The CDR3 region is CASSNSESSYEQYF. The CDR3 DNA is TGTGCCAGCAGCAACAGCGAGAGCTCCTACGAGCAGTACTTC. Full variable domain (outside the CDR3, taken from reference TRBV11-2 and TRBJ2-7): EAGVAQSPRYKIIEKRQSVAFWCNPISGHATLYWYQQILGQGPKLLIQFQNNGVVDDSQLPKDRFSAERLKGVDSTLKIQPAKLEDSAVYLCASSNSESSYEQYFGPGTRLTVT.

This clone has ten or more counts. The rearrangement uses TRBV6-6 and TRBJ2-1; D may correspond to TRBD1 or TRBD2 (5 bases each). The CDR3 sequence is 10 residues long. V lost 10 bases and J lost 8, with 9 bases in between. Germline V gene lookup returns CDR1 MNHNY and CDR2 SVGAGI (reference sequence). In DNA, the CDR3 is TGTGCCACCGAGGGACATGAGCAGTTCTTC. It specifies CATEGHEQFF.

The rearrangement links TRBV13 to TRBJ2-2; D ambiguous. Trimming cost V 5 bases and J 4 bases, with 14 bases left between them. Per the germline V gene, CDR1 is PRHDT and CDR2 is FYEKMQ (reference sequence). The CDR3 has 15 amino acids. The CDR3 DNA sequence: TGTGCCAGCAGCCCACCCTGGCGGAGCACCGGGGAGCTGTTTTTT. Its translation: CASSPPWRSTGELFF.

The chain couples TRBV5-1 to TRBJ2-5, with 10 bases identical to TRBD1. Germline assignment: CDR1 SGHRS and CDR2 YFSETQ. The junction had 4 bases not matched to a gene; V was cut back by 0 bases and J by 5 bases. The CDR3 sequence is 15 residues long. CDR3 nucleotides: TGCGCCAGCAGCTTGGGACAGGGGGCAGGCGAGACCCAGTACTTC. Translating it yields CASSLGQGAGETQYF.

The chain recombines TRBV7-8 with TRBJ2-7, with D perhaps TRBD1 (9 bases). The CDR3 extends over 18 amino acids. Germline lookup yields CDR1 SGHVS and CDR2 FQNEAQ. Trimming pared 1 base from V and 4 bases from J, leaving 23 bases between. In DNA form, the CDR3 reads TGTGCCAGCAGCTTAGGATTAGTCGGGGGGGGACAGGGATACGAGCAGTACTTC. It yields the protein CASSLGLVGGGQGYEQYF.

This chain joins TRBV4-3 and TRBJ2-3; D remains unclear. The CDR3 sequence is 17 residues long. Germline loops: CDR1 LGHNA, CDR2 YSLEER. V dropped 3 bases and J dropped 0 bases, with 16 bases sitting between them. CDR3 in DNA: TGCGCCAGCAGCCAGGAAGACTGGCTTACTAGCACAGATACGCAGTATTTT. Its translation is CASSQEDWLTSTDTQYF.

This clone was found a few times. This chain uses TRBV7-9 with TRBJ2-7; D gene uncertain. Germline-derived CDR1 and CDR2 are SEHNR and FQNEAQ (reference sequence). The V gene lost 4 bases and the J gene lost 1 base, with 8 bases spanning the gap. There are 13 residues in the CDR3. The CDR3 region has the DNA TGTGCCAGCAGCTCACAAGGATCCTACGAGCAGTACTTC. Residues: CASSSQGSYEQYF.

This clone has more than one count but fewer than ten. This chain connects TRBV13 to TRBJ2-1; 12 nucleotides match TRBD2. V lost 3 bases and J lost 1; bases outside the gene matches: 1. The CDR3 runs 16 residues. CDR1 is PRHDT and CDR2 is FYEKMQ in the germline V gene (reference sequence). The CDR3, as DNA: TGTGCCAGCAGCTTTACTAGCGGGGGGTCCTACAATGAGCAGTTCTTC. This translates into CASSFTSGGSYNEQFF.

This chain joins TRBV29-1 and TRBJ1-4; a possible D gene is TRBD1 (5 bases). Trimming shortened V by 5 bases and J by 8 bases, and 9 bases separated the two germline ends. CDR3 size: 11 residues. CDR1 is SQVTM, CDR2 ANQGSEA, per germline. The CDR3 reads CSVFREEKLFF. The CDR3 DNA sequence: TGCAGCGTTTTCAGGGAAGAAAAACTGTTTTTT.

The chain links TRBV2 to TRBJ2-5, with D hard to call. This CDR3 has 13 residues. V gave up 7 bases and J gave up 3 bases, with 12 bases separating them. The germline CDR1 and CDR2 sequences are SNHLY and FYNNEI. The CDR3 sequence: CASNNVFEETQYF. In nucleotides, the CDR3 is TGTGCCAGCAACAACGTGTTCGAAGAGACCCAGTACTTC. The full variable domain, completed using reference TRBV2 and TRBJ2-5, is EPEVTQTPSHQVTQMGQEVILRCVPISNHLYFYWYRQILGQKVEFLVSFYNNEISEKSEIFDDQFSVERPDGSNFTLKIRSTKLEDSAMYFCASNNVFEETQYFGPGTRLLVL.

J is TRBJ2-7 and V is TRBV30; 8 nucleotides agree with TRBD1. Losses at the gene ends were 5 bases for V and 2 bases for J; bases not matched to a gene: 8. This CDR3 region has 14 residues. Germline V gene sequence: CDR1 GTSNPN, CDR2 SVGIG (reference sequence). The CDR3 sequence: CAWSTGGFPYEQYF. CDR3 coding DNA: TGTGCCTGGTCCACAGGGGGTTTTCCCTACGAGCAGTACTTC.

The chain joins TRBV27 to TRBJ2-3; 9 nucleotides align to TRBD2. Germline V lookup: CDR1 MNHEY, CDR2 SMNVEV (reference sequence). The CDR3 sequence is 16 residues long. Trimming removed 5 bases from V and 1 base from J; junction bases left unmatched: 7. The chain's CDR3 is CASSTLAGAGTDTQYF. For the CDR3, the DNA is TGTGCCAGCAGTACTTTAGCGGGGGCCGGCACAGATACGCAGTATTTT.